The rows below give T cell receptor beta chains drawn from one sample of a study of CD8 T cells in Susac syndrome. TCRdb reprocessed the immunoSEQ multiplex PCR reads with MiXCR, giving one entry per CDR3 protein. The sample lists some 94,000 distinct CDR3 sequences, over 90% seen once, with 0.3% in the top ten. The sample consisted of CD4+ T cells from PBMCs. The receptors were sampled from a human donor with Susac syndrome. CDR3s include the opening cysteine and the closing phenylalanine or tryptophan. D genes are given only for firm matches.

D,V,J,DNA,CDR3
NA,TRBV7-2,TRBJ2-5,TGTGCCAGCAGCCCCGGGGGCCGGAAGACCCAGTACTTC,CASSPGGRKTQYF
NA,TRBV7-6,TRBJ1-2,TGTGCCAGCAGCCCCAGGACAGAGGGGACCTATGGCTACACCTTC,CASSPRTEGTYGYTF
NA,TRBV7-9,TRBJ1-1,TGTGCCAGCAGCTTAGTAGGCGCTGAAGCTTTCTTT,CASSLVGAEAFF
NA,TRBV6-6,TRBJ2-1,TGTGCCAGCACGCGGCCCTACAATGAGCAGTTCTTC,CASTRPYNEQFF
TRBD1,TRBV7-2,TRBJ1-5,TGTGCCAGCAGCTCACAGGGGGTCAGCAATCAGCCCCAGCATTTT,CASSSQGVSNQPQHF
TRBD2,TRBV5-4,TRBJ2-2,TGTGCCAGCAGCTTTGGGAGGGTTAACACCGGGGAGCTGTTTTTT,CASSFGRVNTGELFF
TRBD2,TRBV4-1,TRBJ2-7,TGCGCCAGCAGCCACGGACTAGCGTACGAGCAGTACTTC,CASSHGLAYEQYF
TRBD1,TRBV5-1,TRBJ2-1,TGCGCCAGCAGCTCGGGACAGACCACCTACAATGAGCAGTTCTTC,CASSSGQTTYNEQFF
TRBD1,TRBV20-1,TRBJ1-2,TGCAGTGCCCCGGGACAGGTTTATGGCTACACCTTC,CSAPGQVYGYTF
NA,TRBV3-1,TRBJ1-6,TGTGCCAGCAGCCAGCCGTCTTCGTGGTCACCCCTCCACTTT,CASSQPSSWSPLHF
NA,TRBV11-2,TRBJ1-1,TGTGCCAGCAGCTTGGACGTGAAGACTGAAGCTTTCTTT,CASSLDVKTEAFF
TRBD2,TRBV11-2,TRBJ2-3,TGTGCCAGCACCTCTCCTGGGCTAGCGGGCCGGCGTACGCAGTATTTT,CASTSPGLAGRRTQYF
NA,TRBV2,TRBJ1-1,TGTGCCAGCAGTGTGGCTTACAACACTGAAGCTTTCTTT,CASSVAYNTEAFF
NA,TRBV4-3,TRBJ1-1,TGCGCCAGCAGCCAGTCTACGGGTTTCATGAACACTGAAGCTTTCTTT,CASSQSTGFMNTEAFF
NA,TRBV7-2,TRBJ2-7,TGTGCCAGCAGCTTAGGGTTTGGGGCCTACGAGCAGTACTTC,CASSLGFGAYEQYF
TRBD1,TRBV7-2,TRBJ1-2,TGTGCCAGCAGCTTAGGTGGGACAGGGGGAGGCTATGGCTACACCTTC,CASSLGGTGGGYGYTF